This T cell receptor beta chain was recorded in a study of T cells expressing NK-cell markers. Study results and limitations: Roughly 1.0-8% of CD8+ T cells in more than five donors belonged to dominant NKG2C+ clonotypes.

Worth noting for this clonotype: What it recognizes is unknown.

TCRdb reanalyzed the 5' RACE reads and collapses them to one entry per CDR3 protein, without DNA. There are 140,000 or so distinct CDR3 sequences in the sample, with 9% to 15% held by the top ten. The sequence was obtained from a man younger than 30 in good health. Source material: blood T cells: a sorted CD56 or NKG2C T cell subset, CD4+ or CD8+ T cells, or bulk PBMC T cells (not recorded which).

CDR3 loop: CSAREQGAISYEQYF. The chain links TRBV20-1 to TRBJ2-7; TCRdb proposes TRBD1, but this gene call is untestable without DNA. The CDR3 length is 15 residues. Germline V gene data show CDR1 as DFQATT and CDR2 as SNEGSKA (reference sequence).